Included here is one T cell receptor beta chain sequence, with context. Its antigen remains unidentified. The data were produced by immunoSEQ multiplex PCR, yet TCRdb's version contains in-frame clones alone and is incomplete. The data hold 75,000 to 100,000 clones, with over 75% observed a single time. The data belong to a study of vaccination effects on CD4 cells after COVID-19. General study results and limits: Cross-reactivity toward common cold coronaviruses was confined to only 1 of 255 vaccine-induced clones in healthy vaccinees. Convalescent patients in the study were few, and early post-infection timepoints were absent.

With the ViraFEST assay, the study expanded antigen-specific CD4+ T cells using viral peptide pools, then sequenced them. Having been cultured for less than 12 days, the cells underwent CD4+ T cell isolation. Each person got two doses of an mRNA SARS-CoV-2 vaccine, BNT162b2 or mRNA-1273. Neither prior SARS-CoV-2 infection nor positive nucleocapsid antibodies were present in the vaccine recipients. On days 3 and 7, fresh IL-2 medium replaced half the medium. The origin of this receptor is a human donor who received a COVID-19 vaccine. The sequences come from CD4+ T cells from PBMCs cultured with HCoV-OC43 spike peptides, collected after COVID-19 vaccination. Sample subset: HCoV-OC43 spike overlapping peptide pool stimulation.

In DNA form, the CDR3 reads TGTGCCATCAAGGACACAGGTCGCGCACTGAAAACTTTCTTT. It translates to CAIKDTGRALKTFF. This chain links TRBV10-3 with TRBJ1-1; maybe TRBD1 (5 bases). The V end was cut by 7 bases, the J end by 12 bases, with 24 bases between. Germline CDR1 reads ENHRY; CDR2 reads SYGVKD. The CDR3 contains 14 residues.